The T cell receptor beta chain under discussion was sequenced for a study of blood T cell repertoires in COVID-19. Sequenced by immunoSEQ multiplex PCR; TCRdb stores in-frame clones only, minus some. This table has hundreds of thousands of clones, around 83% appearing once. The TCR was taken from a man older than 75 with acute or convalescent COVID-19. The specimen sequenced was peripheral blood.

The CDR3 protein is CASSPTITGGSYGYTF. CDR3 bases: TGCGCCAGCAGCCCGACGATTACAGGGGGCTCATATGGCTACACCTTC. This sequence joins TRBV5-1 and TRBJ1-2; 9 bases match TRBD1. The CDR3 runs 16 residues. The V gene's germline CDR1 is SGHRS and CDR2 YFSETQ. Trimming removed 4 bases from V and 5 bases from J; junction bases left unmatched: 12.